The 26 T cell receptor beta chains below come from one sample, sequenced in a study of cytomegalovirus exposure and HLA in healthy donors. Both 60 Vbeta primers and 13 Jbeta primers went into the PCR. Method: immunoSEQ multiplex PCR; TCRdb's copy keeps in-frame clones and lacks some. Of about 120,000 clones in the sample, 15% to 17% were seen once. Input material: PBMCs. The receptors come from a woman aged 18-29 years in good health and CMV-seronegative.

This chain links TRBV7-2 with TRBJ2-7, with a possible D match to TRBD1 (6 bases). This CDR3 is 14 amino acids long. V lost 5 bases and J 1 base, leaving 12 bases between the germline ends. CDR1 and CDR2 (germline): SGHTA, FQGNSA. The chain's CDR3 is CASSQVTGSYEQYF. CDR3 nucleotides: TGTGCCAGCAGCCAGGTGACAGGATCCTACGAGCAGTACTTC.

The V gene is TRBV5-8, the J gene TRBJ2-1, with 11 nucleotides matching TRBD2. The V gene end was trimmed by 4 bases and the J gene end by 4 bases; junction bases not matched to a gene: 4. CDR1 SGHTS and CDR2 YDEGEE come from the germline V gene. This CDR3 comprises 15 residues. CDR3 amino acids: CASSVAGGSYNEQFF. For the CDR3, the DNA is TGTGCCAGCAGCGTAGCGGGAGGGAGTTACAATGAGCAGTTCTTC.

This clone was seen a few times. Other nucleotide sequences from this sample produce the same CDR3. This rearrangement joins TRBV6-5 to TRBJ2-7; maybe TRBD1 (5 bases). Germline assignment: CDR1 MNHEY and CDR2 SVGAGI. This CDR3 has 11 amino acids. V lost 5 bases and J 10 bases, leaving 12 bases between the germline ends. The chain's CDR3 is CASSGQGVQYF. CDR3 DNA: TGTGCCAGCAGTGGTCAGGGCGTACAGTACTTC.

This clone occurred a few times. This chain uses TRBV28 with TRBJ2-7; TRBD2 aligns across 10 bases. Germline V lookup: CDR1 MDHEN, CDR2 SYDVKM. CDR3 length equals 15 residues. V lost 3 bases to trimming and J lost 4 bases; unmatched junction nucleotides: 6. CDR3 amino acids: CASSFVAGGRYEQYF. DNA of the CDR3: TGTGCCAGCAGTTTCGTAGCGGGAGGCAGGTACGAGCAGTACTTC.

As for this clone: Other DNA sequences from this sample encode an identical CDR3 as well. The chain has TRBV5-1 and TRBJ1-1; 8 nucleotides agree with TRBD1. V was pared by 4 bases and J by 4 bases, with 9 bases of the junction left unmatched. The germline CDR1 and CDR2 sequences are SGHRS and YFSETQ. This CDR3 has 15 residues. In DNA, the CDR3 is TGCGCCAGCAGCCTAGGACAGGGCGGGGGCACTGAAGCTTTCTTT. The encoded protein is CASSLGQGGGTEAFF.

The chain links TRBV9 to TRBJ2-3; 9 bases fit TRBD1. CDR3 length: 16 residues. Germline trimming cut 2 bases from V and 4 bases from J; bases unmatched to any gene: 8. Germline loops: CDR1 SGDLS, CDR2 YYNGEE. The CDR3 DNA sequence: TGTGCCAGCAGCGTTGACCGGGACAGGGTATCAGATACGCAGTATTTT. This sequence encodes CASSVDRDRVSDTQYF.

This chain uses TRBV20-1 with TRBJ2-7, with D possibly matching TRBD1 (5 bases). The CDR3 extends over 11 amino acids. The V and J ends lost 5 bases and 3 bases respectively, with 8 bases between them. Per the germline V gene, CDR1 is DFQATT and CDR2 is SNEGSKA (reference sequence). CDR3: CSAGASYEQYF. The CDR3, as DNA: TGCAGTGCTGGGGCCAGCTACGAGCAGTACTTC.

The sample holds a few counts of this clone. The V and J genes are TRBV28 and TRBJ2-1; 9 bases are shared with TRBD1. The CDR3 has 15 amino acids. CDR1 and CDR2 (germline): MDHEN, SYDVKM. Trimming took 4 bases from V and 7 from J; bases not matched to a gene: 8. CDR3 DNA: TGTGCCAGCAGTTCAACGGGACAGGGAAGGAATGAGCAGTTCTTC. Its protein product is CASSSTGQGRNEQFF. The full variable domain, rest sourced from reference TRBV28 and TRBJ2-1, is DVKVTQSSRYLVKRTGEKVFLECVQDMDHENMFWYRQDPGLGLRLIYFSYDVKMKEKGDIPEGYSVSREKKERFSLILESASTNQTSMYLCASSSTGQGRNEQFFGPGTRLTVL.

V usage is TRBV10-3 and J usage is TRBJ2-1; the D is unclear. CDR1 ENHRY and CDR2 SYGVKD come from the germline V gene. This CDR3 comprises 11 residues. V lost 2 bases and J lost 8, with 4 bases in between. The CDR3: CAISEVDEQFF. For the CDR3, the DNA is TGTGCCATCAGTGAGGTCGATGAGCAGTTCTTC.

V is TRBV7-3 and J is TRBJ2-5; 7 positions agree with TRBD1. The CDR3 covers 14 residues. Germline-derived CDR1 and CDR2 are SGHTA and FQGTGA. J was trimmed by 4 bases and V by 4 bases; bases with no gene match: 6. The CDR3 coding sequence is TGTGCCAGCAGCTCCTCCGACAGGGCAGAGACCCAGTACTTC. Translation gives CASSSSDRAETQYF.

The rearrangement uses TRBV5-1 and TRBJ1-1; 7 nucleotides agree with TRBD1. The CDR3 length is 14 residues. Trimming cost V 4 bases and J 6 bases; bases outside gene matches: 9. CDR1 and CDR2 (germline): SGHRS, YFSETQ. This CDR3 reads CASSSDREISEAFF. The CDR3 bases are TGCGCCAGCAGCAGTGACAGGGAAATTTCTGAAGCTTTCTTT.

This chain connects TRBV6-6 to TRBJ2-7, with D possibly matching TRBD2 (6 bases). This CDR3 region has 15 residues. V gave up 6 bases and J gave up 3 bases, with 18 bases separating them. CDR1 and CDR2 from the germline V gene are MNHNY and SVGAGI (reference sequence). CDR3 loop: CASSPGLPINYEQYF. CDR3 in DNA: TGTGCCAGCAGCCCGGGACTTCCGATCAACTACGAGCAGTACTTC.

The chain has TRBV11-2 and TRBJ2-7; a weak D match, TRBD2 (6 bases). CDR3 length: 17 amino acids. The V and J ends lost 1 base and 1 base respectively, with 17 bases between them. Per germline, CDR1 SGHAT and CDR2 FQNNGV. CDR3 region: CASSLASVRGLSYEQYF. The CDR3 DNA follows: TGTGCCAGCAGCTTAGCCTCTGTTCGGGGGTTGTCCTACGAGCAGTACTTC.

Only a few counts were recorded for this clone. The CDR3, as DNA: TGTGCCAGCATCATAGGACAGGGGGCTGAAAATGAAAAACTGTTTTTT. Amino acids: CASIIGQGAENEKLFF. J is TRBJ1-4 and V is TRBV2; 11 nucleotides align to TRBD1. The CDR3 spans 16 residues. Germline V gene lookup returns CDR1 SNHLY and CDR2 FYNNEI. Losses at the gene ends were 7 bases for V and 5 bases for J; bases not matched to a gene: 9.

Only a few counts were recorded for this clone. The chain's CDR3 is CASSFDRGTEKLFF. CDR3 DNA sequence: TGTGCCAGCAGCTTCGACAGGGGGACAGAAAAACTGTTTTTT. The chain is built from TRBV7-2 and TRBJ1-4; 9 nucleotides line up with TRBD1. The CDR3 sequence is 14 residues long. The V gene's germline CDR1 is SGHTA and CDR2 FQGNSA. Trimming at V came to 3 bases and at J to 8 bases, leaving 4 bases not matched to a gene.

The genes are TRBV7-9 and TRBJ1-1, with D hard to call. Germline V lookup: CDR1 SEHNR, CDR2 FQNEAQ (reference sequence). This CDR3 contains 12 residues. The V end was cut by 5 bases, the J end by 7 bases, with 11 bases between. CDR3 amino acids: CASSPGSGEAFF. The CDR3 DNA sequence: TGTGCCAGCAGCCCGGGGTCGGGTGAAGCTTTCTTT.

The V gene is TRBV27, the J gene TRBJ1-1; D is uncertain. V was pared by 1 base and J by 0 bases, with 6 bases between. CDR1 and CDR2 from the germline V gene are MNHEY and SMNVEV (reference sequence). The CDR3 contains 14 residues. CDR3 in DNA: TGTGCCAGCAGTTTATTCTCCCTGAACACTGAAGCTTTCTTT. This codes for CASSLFSLNTEAFF.

The sample holds a few counts of this clone. V usage is TRBV2 and J usage is TRBJ2-7; 11 nucleotides align to TRBD2. J lost 8 bases, V lost 6 bases, and 15 bases had no gene match. The germline V gene encodes CDR1 SNHLY and CDR2 FYNNEI. CDR3 length: 16 amino acids. CDR3 DNA sequence: TGTGCCAGCAGGGACGGATCCGGGACTAGCGGCTTTAAGCAGTACTTC. This codes for CASRDGSGTSGFKQYF.

This clone has more than one count but fewer than ten. The genes are TRBV7-2 and TRBJ2-7; TRBD2 aligns across 12 bases. The CDR3 covers 16 residues. The junction had 7 bases not matched to a gene; V was cut back by 5 bases and J by 2 bases. The germline gives CDR1 SGHTA, CDR2 FQGNSA. CDR3 in amino acids: CASSTRLAGDTYEQYF. As DNA, the CDR3 is TGTGCCAGCAGCACCCGACTAGCGGGAGATACCTACGAGCAGTACTTC.

This sequence joins TRBV9 and TRBJ2-5; 7 bases fit TRBD1. This CDR3 contains 15 residues. Per germline, CDR1 SGDLS and CDR2 YYNGEE. Trimming took 3 bases from V and 2 from J; bases not matched to a gene: 7. The CDR3 is CASSAGTVGQETQYF. The CDR3 DNA reads as TGTGCCAGCAGCGCCGGGACAGTAGGACAAGAGACCCAGTACTTC.

The chain is built from TRBV11-2 and TRBJ2-2; D not certain. This CDR3 has 15 amino acids. Between the trimmed V and J ends, which lost 5 bases and 1 base, there was a span of 11 bases. From germline, CDR1 is SGHAT and CDR2 FQNNGV. CDR3 residues: CASSLNQENTGELFF. The CDR3 DNA reads TGTGCCAGCAGCCTAAATCAGGAGAACACCGGGGAGCTGTTTTTT.

This clone came up many times. The rearrangement joins TRBV5-5 to TRBJ2-4, with TRBD1 identical over 7 bases. CDR3 length: 16 amino acids. In germline, CDR1 is SGHKS, CDR2 YYEKEE (reference sequence). Trimming removed 4 bases from V and 1 base from J; junction bases left unmatched: 8. The DNA for the CDR3 is TGTGCCAGCAGCGGAGACAGGGTTGGGGCCAAAAACATTCAGTACTTC. It specifies CASSGDRVGAKNIQYF.

This rearrangement joins TRBV6-1 to TRBJ2-1, with 7 nucleotides matching TRBD1. This CDR3 region has 13 residues. Per germline, CDR1 MNHNS and CDR2 SASEGT. Losses at the gene ends were 5 bases for V and 8 bases for J; bases not matched to a gene: 6. CDR3 in DNA: TGTGCCAGCAGTCAGACAGGGAGCCATGAGCAGTTCTTC. Amino acid sequence: CASSQTGSHEQFF.

On this clone: At one end, the junction sequence differs from germline, possibly due to a read error. This chain joins TRBV6-5 and TRBJ1-1, with D hard to call. CDR1 MNHEY and CDR2 SVGAGI come from the germline V gene. The CDR3 has 13 amino acids. CDR3 loop: CARSWALNTEAFF. The CDR3 DNA reads as TGTGCCAGGAGTTGGGCGCTGAACACTGAAGCTTTCTTT.

This clone came up a few times. The CDR3 nucleotides are TGTGCCAGCAGTGGGGGAGGGCCCACCCCCCATGGCTACACCTTC. Encoded protein: CASSGGGPTPHGYTF. The chain carries TRBV9 and TRBJ1-2; TRBD1 might be the D (5 bases). This CDR3 spans 15 amino acids. CDR1 and CDR2 from the germline V gene are SGDLS and YYNGEE. V gave up 5 bases and J gave up 6 bases, with 20 bases separating them.

The chain is built from TRBV30 and TRBJ2-2; 7 bases are shared with TRBD2. V was clipped by 2 bases and J by 7 bases; unmatched bases: 10. The CDR3 is 15 amino acids. Germline CDR1 and CDR2: GTSNPN and SVGIG (reference sequence). CDR3 in DNA: TGTGCCTGGAGTTGGGACCGGGGGGTGGGCGGGGAGCTGTTTTTT. Its translation: CAWSWDRGVGGELFF.